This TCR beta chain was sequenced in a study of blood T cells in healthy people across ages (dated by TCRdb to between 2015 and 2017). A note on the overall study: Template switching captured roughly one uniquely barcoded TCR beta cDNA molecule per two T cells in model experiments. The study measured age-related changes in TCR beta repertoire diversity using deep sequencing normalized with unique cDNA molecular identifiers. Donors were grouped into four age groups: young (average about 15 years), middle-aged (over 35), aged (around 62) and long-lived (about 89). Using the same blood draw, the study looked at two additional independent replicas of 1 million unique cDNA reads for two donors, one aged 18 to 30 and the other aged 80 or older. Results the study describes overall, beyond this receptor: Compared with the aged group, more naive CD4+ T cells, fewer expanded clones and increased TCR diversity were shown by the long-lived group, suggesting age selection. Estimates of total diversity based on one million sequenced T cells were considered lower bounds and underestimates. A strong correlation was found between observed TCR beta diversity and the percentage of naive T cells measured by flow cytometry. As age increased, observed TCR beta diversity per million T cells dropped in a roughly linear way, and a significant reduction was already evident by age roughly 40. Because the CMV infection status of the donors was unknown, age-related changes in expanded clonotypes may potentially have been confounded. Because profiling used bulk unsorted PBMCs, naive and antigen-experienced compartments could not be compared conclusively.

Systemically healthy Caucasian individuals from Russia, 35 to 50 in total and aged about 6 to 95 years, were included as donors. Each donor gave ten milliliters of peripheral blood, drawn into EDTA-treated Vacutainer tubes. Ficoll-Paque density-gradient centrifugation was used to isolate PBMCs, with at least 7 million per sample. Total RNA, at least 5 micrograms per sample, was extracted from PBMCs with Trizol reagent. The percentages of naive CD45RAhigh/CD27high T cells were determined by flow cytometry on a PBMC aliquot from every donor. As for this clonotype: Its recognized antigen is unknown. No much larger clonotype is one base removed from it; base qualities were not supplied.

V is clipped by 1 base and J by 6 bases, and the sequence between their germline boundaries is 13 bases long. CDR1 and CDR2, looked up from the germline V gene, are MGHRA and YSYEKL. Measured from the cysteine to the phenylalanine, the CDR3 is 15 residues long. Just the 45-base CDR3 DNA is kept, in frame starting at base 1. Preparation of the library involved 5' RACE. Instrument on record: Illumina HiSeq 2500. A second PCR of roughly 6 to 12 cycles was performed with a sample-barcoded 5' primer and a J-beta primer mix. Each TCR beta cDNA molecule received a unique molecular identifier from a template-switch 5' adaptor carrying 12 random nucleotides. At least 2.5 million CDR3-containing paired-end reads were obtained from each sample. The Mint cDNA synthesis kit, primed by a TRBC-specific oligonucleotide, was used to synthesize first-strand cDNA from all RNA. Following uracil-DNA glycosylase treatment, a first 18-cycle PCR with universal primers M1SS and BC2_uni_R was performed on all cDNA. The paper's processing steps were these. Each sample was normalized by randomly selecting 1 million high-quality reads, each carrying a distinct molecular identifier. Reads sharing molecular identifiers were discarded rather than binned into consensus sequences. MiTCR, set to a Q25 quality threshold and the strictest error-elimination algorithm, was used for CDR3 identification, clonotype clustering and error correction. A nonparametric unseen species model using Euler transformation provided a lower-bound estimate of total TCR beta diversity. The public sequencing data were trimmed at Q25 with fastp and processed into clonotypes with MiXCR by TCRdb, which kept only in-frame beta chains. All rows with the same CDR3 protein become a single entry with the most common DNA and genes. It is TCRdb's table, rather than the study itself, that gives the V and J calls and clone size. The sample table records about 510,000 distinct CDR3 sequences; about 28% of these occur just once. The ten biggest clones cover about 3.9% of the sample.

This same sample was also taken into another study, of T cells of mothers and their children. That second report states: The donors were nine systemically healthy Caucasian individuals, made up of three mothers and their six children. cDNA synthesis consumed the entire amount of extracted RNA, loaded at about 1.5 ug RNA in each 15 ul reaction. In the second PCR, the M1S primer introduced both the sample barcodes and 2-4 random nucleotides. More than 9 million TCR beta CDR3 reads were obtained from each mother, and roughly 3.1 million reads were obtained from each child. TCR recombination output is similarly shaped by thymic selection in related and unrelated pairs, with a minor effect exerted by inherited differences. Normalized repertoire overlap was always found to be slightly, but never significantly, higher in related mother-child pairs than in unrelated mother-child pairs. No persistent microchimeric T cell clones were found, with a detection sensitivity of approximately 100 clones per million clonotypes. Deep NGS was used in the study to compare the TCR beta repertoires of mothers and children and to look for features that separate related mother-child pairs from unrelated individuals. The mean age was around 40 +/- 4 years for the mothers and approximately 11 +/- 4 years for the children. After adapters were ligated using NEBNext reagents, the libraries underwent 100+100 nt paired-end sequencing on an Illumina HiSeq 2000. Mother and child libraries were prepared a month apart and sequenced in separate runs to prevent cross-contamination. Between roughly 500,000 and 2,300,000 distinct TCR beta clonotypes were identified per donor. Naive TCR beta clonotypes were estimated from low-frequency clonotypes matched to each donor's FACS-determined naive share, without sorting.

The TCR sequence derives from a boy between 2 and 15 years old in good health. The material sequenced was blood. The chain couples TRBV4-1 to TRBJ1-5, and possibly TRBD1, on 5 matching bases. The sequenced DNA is TGCGCCAGCAGCCAAGGGGGGTGGGGGGGTCAGCCCCAGCATTTT. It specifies CASSQGGWGGQPQHF.